This is a list of T cell receptor beta chains from one sample in a study of blood T cell repertoires in COVID-19. Generated by immunoSEQ multiplex PCR, the TCRdb table keeps only in-frame clones and is missing some. Of roughly 440,000 clones detected, around 88% appear once; the ten largest clones hold over 10%. The sequenced material came from peripheral blood. The receptors here all came from a woman aged 45-65 years with COVID-19, enrolled during active disease. CDR3s include the opening cysteine and the closing phenylalanine or tryptophan. Fields, in order: J gene, D gene, V gene, CDR3 length, clone size, CDR3 DNA, CDR3 protein. D genes are given only for firm matches. Size is omitted from some rows. Given values are once, few, many or a class for expanded clones.

>TRBJ2-2|NA|TRBV30|11|NA
TGTGCCTGGAGCCTGGCTGGGGAGCTGTTTTTT
CAWSLAGELFF
>TRBJ2-5|NA|TRBV12-3/TRBV12-4|13|NA
TGTGCCAGCAGTTCGGGACTGTGGAAGACCCAGTACTTC
CASSSGLWKTQYF
>TRBJ2-7|TRBD1|TRBV28|14|NA
TGTGCCAGCAGTATGGGGGACAGGGTCTACGAGCAGTACTTC
CASSMGDRVYEQYF
>TRBJ1-2|NA|TRBV10-3|16|NA
TGTGCCATCAGTGCGGATGGACAGACACCTAACTATGGCTACACCTTC
CAISADGQTPNYGYTF
>TRBJ2-6|NA|TRBV5-4|15|NA
TGTGCCAGCAGCTTGGACAGCTCTGGGGCCAACGTCCTGACTTTC
CASSLDSSGANVLTF
>TRBJ1-2|NA|TRBV7-9|15|NA
TGTGCCAGCAGCCGAACAAGGGGTTCCAACTATGGCTACACCTTC
CASSRTRGSNYGYTF
>TRBJ2-7|NA|TRBV5-1|14|NA
TGCGCCAGCAGCTTGGAACAGGGTACCTACGAGCAGTACTTC
CASSLEQGTYEQYF
>TRBJ1-3|TRBD1|TRBV5-4|15|few
TGTGCCAGCAGCCAACCACAGGGGTCTGGAAACACCATATATTTT
CASSQPQGSGNTIYF
>TRBJ1-1|NA|TRBV29-1|17|NA
TGCAGCGTTCGACCTAAAACCATACAGGGCTGGGGCACTGAAGCTTTCTTT
CSVRPKTIQGWGTEAFF
>TRBJ2-2|TRBD2|TRBV7-8|17|NA
TGTGCCAGCAGCTTATTCCTAGCGGGGGTGGACACCGGGGAGCTGTTTTTT
CASSLFLAGVDTGELFF
>TRBJ2-1|NA|TRBV7-8|17|NA
TGTGCCAGCAGCCTGGGGCAGCCCGCTAGCTCCTACAATGAGCAGTTCTTC
CASSLGQPASSYNEQFF
>TRBJ1-5|NA|TRBV30|16|NA
TGTGCCTGGAGCGACCGCCCAGGGCTAGGGAATCAGCCCCAGCATTTT
CAWSDRPGLGNQPQHF
>TRBJ1-2|NA|TRBV30|13|NA
TGTGCCTGGAGTGTGAGGCGCTCCTATGGCTACACCTTC
CAWSVRRSYGYTF
>TRBJ1-2|TRBD1|TRBV7-9|13|NA
TGTGCCAGCAGCTCCGGCAGGGGGTCCGGCTACACCTTC
CASSSGRGSGYTF
>TRBJ1-5|TRBD1|TRBV7-9|14|NA
TGTGCCAGCAGCGAGGGACAGGCGAATCAGCCCCAGCATTTT
CASSEGQANQPQHF
>TRBJ1-1|NA|TRBV7-2|17|NA
TGTGCCAGCAGCTTTCCGGCGGGGGAAGCGATGAACACTGAAGCTTTCTTT
CASSFPAGEAMNTEAFF
>TRBJ1-3|NA|TRBV23-1|18|NA
TGCGCCAGCAGTCAGGAAGCTCCGGGTGATCGCTCTGGAAACACCATATATTTT
CASSQEAPGDRSGNTIYF
>TRBJ2-4|NA|TRBV10-2|13|NA
TGCGCCAGCAGTGAAAGTACAGCAGACATTCAGTACTTC
CASSESTADIQYF
>TRBJ1-3|NA|TRBV6-5|14|NA
TGTGCCAGCAGACCAGAGGGACACGGAAACACCATATATTTT
CASRPEGHGNTIYF
>TRBJ2-2|NA|TRBV14|15|NA
TGTGCCAGCAGCCCCACTTCTCCCAACACCGGGGAGCTGTTTTTT
CASSPTSPNTGELFF